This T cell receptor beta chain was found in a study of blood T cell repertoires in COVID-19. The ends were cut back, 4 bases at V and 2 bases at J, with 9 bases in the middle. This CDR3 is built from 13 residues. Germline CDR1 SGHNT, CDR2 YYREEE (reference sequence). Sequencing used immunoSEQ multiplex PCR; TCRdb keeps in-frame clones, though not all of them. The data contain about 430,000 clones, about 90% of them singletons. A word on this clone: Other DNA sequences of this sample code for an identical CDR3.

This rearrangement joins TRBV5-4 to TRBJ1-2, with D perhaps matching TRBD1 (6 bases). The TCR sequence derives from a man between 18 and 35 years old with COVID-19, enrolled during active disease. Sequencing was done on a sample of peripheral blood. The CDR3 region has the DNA TGTGCCAGCAGCACGGACAGAAACTATGGCTACACCTTC. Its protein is CASSTDRNYGYTF.